A selection of T cell receptor beta chains follows, all from one sample in a study of tumor-infiltrating lymphocytes in primary liver carcinoma. Via MiXCR, TCRdb re-called the multiplex PCR reads, giving one row per CDR3 protein. The repertoire holds about 210,000 distinct CDR3 sequences, with 85% as singletons. Sequenced sample: tumor tissue from primary liver carcinoma. All receptors derive from a man aged 35-49 years with primary liver carcinoma and hepatitis B virus infection. CDR3s include the opening cysteine and the closing phenylalanine or tryptophan. The D gene is left open where the match is weak. Clone size appears in some rows only: once, few, many, or a class for an expanded clone.

V	size	D	J	length	CDR3	DNA
TRBV19	-	TRBD2	TRBJ2-1	14	CASSEPGLVYEQFF	TGTGCCAGTAGTGAACCGGGACTAGTTTATGAGCAGTTCTTC
TRBV29-1	-	TRBD1	TRBJ2-7	13	CSVTGTGFNKQYF	TGCAGCGTCACAGGGACAGGGTTCAACAAGCAGTACTTC
TRBV11-1	-	-	TRBJ1-6	13	CASSRRLVPPLHF	TGTGCAAGCAGCAGGAGACTGGTTCCACCCCTCCACTTT
TRBV4-3	-	TRBD1	TRBJ1-2	16	CASSQTGAGGNYGYTF	TGCGCCAGCAGCCAGACAGGGGCAGGGGGGAATTATGGCTACACCTTC
TRBV29-1	-	TRBD2	TRBJ2-1	15	CHVVMRGTVDNEQFF	TGCCACGTTGTAATGCGGGGGACGGTCGACAATGAGCAGTTCTTC
TRBV28	many	TRBD1	TRBJ1-2	13	CASRLGTGGGYTF	TGTGCCAGCAGGCTCGGGACAGGGGGCGGCTACACCTTC
TRBV14	-	-	TRBJ2-3	12	CASTQTTDTQYF	TGTGCCAGCACCCAAACCACAGATACACAGTATTTT
TRBV12-3/TRBV12-4	many	-	TRBJ1-1	13	CASSPNMNTEAFF	TGTGCCAGCAGTCCTAACATGAACACTGAAGCTTTCTTT
TRBV12-3/TRBV12-4	few	-	TRBJ1-2	12	CASSLPVIGYTF	TGTGCCAGCAGTTTACCAGTGATCGGGTACACCTTC
TRBV4-2	-	TRBD1	TRBJ2-5	16	CANSQDGTEDQETQYF	TGTGCCAACAGCCAAGACGGGACAGAGGACCAAGAGACCCAGTACTTC
TRBV6-2/TRBV6-3	-	TRBD2	TRBJ2-1	17	CASITTPTSGKRGEQFF	TGTGCCAGCATTACTACCCCCACTAGCGGGAAAAGAGGTGAGCAGTTCTTC
TRBV6-1	few	-	TRBJ2-2	14	CASSGLVITGELFF	TGTGCCAGCAGTGGGTTAGTGATCACCGGGGAGTTGTTTTTT
TRBV12-3/TRBV12-4	-	-	TRBJ1-2	14	CASLQGGENYDCTF	TGTGCCAGCCTACAGGGCGGCGAAAACTATGACTGCACCTTC
TRBV29-1	-	-	TRBJ1-1	15	CSVGSGWGMNTVTSF	TGCAGCGTTGGATCCGGGTGGGGTATGAACACTGTAACATCCTTT
TRBV4-1	-	-	TRBJ2-7	15	CANSLDKALAMAQYF	TGCGCCAACAGCCTAGATAAGGCACTAGCCATGGCGCAGTACTTC
TRBV6-5	-	-	TRBJ2-2	14	CASSPGVGGGELFF	TGTGCCAGCAGTCCCGGCGTCGGAGGCGGGGAGCTGTTTTTT
TRBV5-4	many	-	TRBJ1-1	15	CASSSSTARDTEAFF	TGTGCCAGCAGCTCGTCGACCGCCCGGGACACTGAAGCTTTCTTT
TRBV11-1	-	-	TRBJ2-3	19	CASSSGGSSIGARTDTQYF	TGTGCCAGCAGCTCTGGGGGAAGTTCTATTGGAGCCCGCACAGATACGCAGTATTTC
TRBV7-4	once	TRBD2	TRBJ2-3	14	CASSLKGGLDTQYF	TGCGCCAGCAGCTTGAAGGGAGGGTTGGATACGCAGTATTTT
TRBV6-1	-	-	TRBJ1-1	13	CAISDGRNTEASF	TGTGCCATCAGTGATGGTAGGAACACTGAAGCTTCCTTT
TRBV7-2	-	-	TRBJ2-1	13	CASREVAGLEQFF	TGTGCCAGCAGAGAGGTTGCGGGACTGGAGCAGTTCTTC
TRBV29-1	-	-	TRBJ2-5	15	CSVEVDMGRAETLYF	TGCAGCGTTGAAGTGGACATGGGGCGAGCAGAGACCCTGTACTTC
TRBV5-8	-	TRBD2	TRBJ2-1	16	CASSLGLTGGYDEQFF	TGTGCCAGCAGCCTCGGACTAACGGGGGGGTACGATGAGCAGTTCTTC
TRBV4-3	-	-	TRBJ2-5	15	CTSSQTFGSWETQYF	TGCACCAGCAGTCAAACGTTCGGGTCTTGGGAGACCCAGTACTTC
TRBV28	many	-	TRBJ2-5	14	CASSFRQVQETQYF	TGTGCCAGCAGTTTTCGTCAGGTCCAAGAGACCCAGTACTTC
TRBV7-9	many	-	TRBJ2-1	14	CASSLSLPSHEQFF	TGTGCCAGCAGCTTATCACTCCCTAGTCATGAGCAGTTCTTC
TRBV25-1	-	-	TRBJ1-2	13	CASTAAGVNGYTF	TGTGCCAGCACCGCGGCAGGGGTAAATGGCTACACCTTC
TRBV7-2	-	TRBD2	TRBJ2-3	15	CASCFTSGRIDTQYF	TGTGCCAGCTGCTTTACTAGCGGGAGAATAGATACGCAGTATTTT
TRBV11-2	-	-	TRBJ2-1	15	CGNSLEEGRPDEQFF	TGTGGCAACAGCTTAGAGGAAGGTCGACCCGATGAGCAGTTCTTC
TRBV6-6	-	TRBD1	TRBJ1-1	13	CASLTGVNTEDLF	TGTGCCAGCCTTACAGGGGTCAACACTGAAGATCTCTTT
TRBV11-1	-	-	TRBJ2-7	13	CASSVGESYERYF	TGTGCCAGCAGCGTTGGAGAGTCCTACGAGCGGTACTTC